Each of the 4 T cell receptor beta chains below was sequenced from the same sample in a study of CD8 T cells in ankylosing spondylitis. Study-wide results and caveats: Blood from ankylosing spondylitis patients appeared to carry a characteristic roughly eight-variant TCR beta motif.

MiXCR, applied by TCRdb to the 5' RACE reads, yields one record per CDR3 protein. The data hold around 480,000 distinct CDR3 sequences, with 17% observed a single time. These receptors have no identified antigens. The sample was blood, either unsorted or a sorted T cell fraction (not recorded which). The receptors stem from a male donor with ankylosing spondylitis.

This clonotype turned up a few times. CDR3 sequence (DNA): TGTGCCAGCAGTCAGGACGGGCGTAGCAATCAGCCCCAGCATTTT. Encoded protein: CASSQDGRSNQPQHF. The chain is built from TRBV12-3 or TRBV12-4 and TRBJ1-5, with D hard to call. The ends were cut back, 5 bases at V and 0 bases at J, with 11 bases in the middle. The CDR3 is 15 amino acids.

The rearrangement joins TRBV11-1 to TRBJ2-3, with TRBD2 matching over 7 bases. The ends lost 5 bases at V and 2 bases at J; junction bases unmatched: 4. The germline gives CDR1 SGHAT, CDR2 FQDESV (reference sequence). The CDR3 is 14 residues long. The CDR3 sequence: CASSQAGTTDTQYF. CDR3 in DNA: TGTGCCAGCAGCCAAGCGGGGACCACAGATACGCAGTATTTT.

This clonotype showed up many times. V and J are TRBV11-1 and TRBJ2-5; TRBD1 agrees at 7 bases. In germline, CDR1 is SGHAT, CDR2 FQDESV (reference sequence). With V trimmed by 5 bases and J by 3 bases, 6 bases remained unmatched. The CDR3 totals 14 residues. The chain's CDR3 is CASSHLDRKETQYF. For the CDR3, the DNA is TGTGCCAGCAGCCACCTGGACAGGAAAGAGACCCAGTACTTC.

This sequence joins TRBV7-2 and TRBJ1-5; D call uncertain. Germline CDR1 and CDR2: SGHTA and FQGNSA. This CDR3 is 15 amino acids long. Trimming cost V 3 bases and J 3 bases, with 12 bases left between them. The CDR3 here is CASSFQPGINQPQHF. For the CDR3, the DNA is TGTGCCAGCAGCTTCCAGCCGGGAATCAATCAGCCCCAGCATTTT.